A selection of T cell receptor beta chains follows, all from one sample in a study of CD8 T cells in ankylosing spondylitis. One entry per CDR3 protein, called by TCRdb with MiXCR from the 5' RACE reads. The table shows roughly 490,000 distinct CDR3 sequences, with 5.3% occurring only once. Material for sequencing was blood, either unsorted or a sorted T cell fraction (not recorded which). Every receptor here comes from a male donor with ankylosing spondylitis. The CDR3 runs from the conserved cysteine through the conserved F or W. A D gene is named only where the DNA matches it firmly. Clone sizes are given selectively: once, few, many, or a class where the clone is expanded.

abundance	v_gene	d_gene	j_gene	CDR3nt	CDR3aa
few	TRBV10-3	-	TRBJ2-7	TGTGCCATCAGTGAGCGAGAAGGGAGCTCCTACGAGCAGTACTTC	CAISEREGSSYEQYF
many	TRBV7-6	TRBD1	TRBJ1-1	TGTGCCAGCAGCTTAGGGGACAGGGACGCTGAAGCTTTCTTT	CASSLGDRDAEAFF
-	TRBV6-2/TRBV6-3	-	TRBJ2-2	TGTGCCAGCAGTTATTGGCCAACTGGGGAGCTGTTTTTT	CASSYWPTGELFF
many	TRBV7-2	TRBD2	TRBJ2-7	TGTGCCAGCAGCATTGGACTAGCGGGAGGGCCCGAGCAGTACTTC	CASSIGLAGGPEQYF
many	TRBV28	-	TRBJ2-4	TGTGCCAGCAGTGCCCCGGGGGAAGGGGCCAAAAACATTCAGTACTTC	CASSAPGEGAKNIQYF
many	TRBV7-8	-	TRBJ2-2	TGTGCCAGCAGCATCCGGGACGGTGCGAACACCGGGGAGCTGTTTTTT	CASSIRDGANTGELFF
-	TRBV7-9	TRBD2	TRBJ2-5	TGTGCCAGCAGCTTAGCGCGGACTAGCTTCGAGACCCAGTACTTC	CASSLARTSFETQYF
many	TRBV6-6	TRBD1	TRBJ1-2	TGTGCCAGCAGGGGGGACAGCTATGGCTACACCTTC	CASRGDSYGYTF
many	TRBV28	-	TRBJ2-2	TGTGCCAGCAGATTTAGTTTCCGGGGGAAAGCGAACACCGGGGAGCTGTTTTTT	CASRFSFRGKANTGELFF
many	TRBV12-3/TRBV12-4	-	TRBJ2-2	TGTGCCGCCCGGGACATCTCCACCGGGGAGCTGTTTTTT	CAARDISTGELFF
many	TRBV5-1	-	TRBJ1-4	TGCGCCAGCAGCTTGGCACAAGCAACTAATGAAAAACTGTTTTTT	CASSLAQATNEKLFF
many	TRBV4-1	-	TRBJ2-6	TGCGCCAGCAGCCAATTGGACCTAATCCCTGACGGGGCCAACGTCCTGACTTTC	CASSQLDLIPDGANVLTF
many	TRBV20-1	-	TRBJ1-3	TGCAGTGCTAGAGACGACAGGAACTCTGGAAACACCATATATTTT	CSARDDRNSGNTIYF
few	TRBV20-1	TRBD2	TRBJ2-1	TGCAGTGCTAGACTCCTACTAGCGGGAATAAACTACAATGAGCAGTTCTTC	CSARLLLAGINYNEQFF
-	TRBV2	TRBD1	TRBJ1-1	TGTGCCATCATCAAGGGGGCGGCAGCTTTCTTT	CAIIKGAAAFF
many	TRBV12-3/TRBV12-4	-	TRBJ2-1	TGTGCCAGCAGTTTAGGCGTTCAATCCTACAATGAGCAGTTCTTC	CASSLGVQSYNEQFF
many	TRBV28	-	TRBJ1-5	TGTGCCAGCAGTTTATTGCGGGCGAGAGGAGATCAGCCCCAGCATTTT	CASSLLRARGDQPQHF
many	TRBV5-1	-	TRBJ2-7	TGCGCCAGCAGCTCGAGGGGTGACGAGCAGTACTTC	CASSSRGDEQYF
many	TRBV6-5	-	TRBJ2-6	TGTGCCAGCACGGGGGGGGCCAACGTCCTGACTTTC	CASTGGANVLTF
many	TRBV4-1	-	TRBJ1-1	TGCGCCAGCAGCCTAAGAGGGATGTCAGAGGCTTTCTTT	CASSLRGMSEAFF
many	TRBV5-1	-	TRBJ2-1	TGCGCCAGCGGTGCAGTCCCCTACAATGAGCAGTTCTTC	CASGAVPYNEQFF
many	TRBV12-3/TRBV12-4	TRBD1	TRBJ2-1	TGTGCCAGCAGTAAAACCGGGACAGAAGGGCACAATGAGCAGTTCTTC	CASSKTGTEGHNEQFF
many	TRBV12-3/TRBV12-4	-	TRBJ2-7	TGTGCCAGCAGTCCGAGGGGGGGCGCTTACGAGCAGTACTTC	CASSPRGGAYEQYF
many	TRBV5-1	-	TRBJ1-2	TGCGCCAGCAGCCTCGACAGGAAAGCTAACTATGGCTACACCTTC	CASSLDRKANYGYTF